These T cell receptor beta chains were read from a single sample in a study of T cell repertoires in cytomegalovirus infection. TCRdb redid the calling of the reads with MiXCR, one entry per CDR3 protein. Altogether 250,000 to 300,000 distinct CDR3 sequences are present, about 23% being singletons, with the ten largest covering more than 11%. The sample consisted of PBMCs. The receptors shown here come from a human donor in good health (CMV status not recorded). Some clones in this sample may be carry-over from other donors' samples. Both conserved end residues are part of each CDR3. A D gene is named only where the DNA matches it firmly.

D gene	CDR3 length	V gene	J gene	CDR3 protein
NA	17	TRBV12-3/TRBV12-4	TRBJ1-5	CASSLSISGVYNQPQHF
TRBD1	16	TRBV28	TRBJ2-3	CASSLPQGEGPDTQYF
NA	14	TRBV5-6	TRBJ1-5	CASSLFGGGQPQHF
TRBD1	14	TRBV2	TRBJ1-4	CASNPDRDSGKLFF
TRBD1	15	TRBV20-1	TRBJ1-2	CSAKSDRGLDYGYTF
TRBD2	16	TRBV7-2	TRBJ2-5	CASSDPTSGRGETQYF
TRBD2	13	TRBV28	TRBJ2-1	CASLPGGANEQFF
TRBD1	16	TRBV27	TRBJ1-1	CASGAPPGTGYTEAFF
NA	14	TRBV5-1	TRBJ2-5	CASRWDPLGETQYF
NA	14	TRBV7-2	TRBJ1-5	CASSLDKNYQPQHF
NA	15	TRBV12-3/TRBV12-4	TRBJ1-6	CASVGGGTYNSPLHF
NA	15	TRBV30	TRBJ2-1	CAWSVGDLSYNEQFF
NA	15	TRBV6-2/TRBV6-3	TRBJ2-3	CASSGTATSTDTQYF
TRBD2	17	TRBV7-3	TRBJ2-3	CASSLSPGGAGMDTQYF
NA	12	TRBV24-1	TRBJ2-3	CATSVQPGTQYF
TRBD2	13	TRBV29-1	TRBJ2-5	CSVEEGLEETQYF
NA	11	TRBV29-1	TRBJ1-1	CSVEGNTEAFF
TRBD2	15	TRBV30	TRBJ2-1	CAWSAGTRGINEQFF
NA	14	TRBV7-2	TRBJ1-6	CASSRDDANSPLHF
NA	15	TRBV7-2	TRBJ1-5	CASSLDSVSNQPQHF
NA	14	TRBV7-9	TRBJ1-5	CASSSAGGNQPQHF
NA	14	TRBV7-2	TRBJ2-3	CASSGGPRRDTQYF
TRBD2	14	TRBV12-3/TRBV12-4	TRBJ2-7	CASSLGDYPDEQYF
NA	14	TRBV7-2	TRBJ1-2	CASSKETGGYGYTF
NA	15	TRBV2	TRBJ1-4	CASSRNRQINEKLFF
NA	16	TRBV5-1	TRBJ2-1	CASSPANGANYNEQFF
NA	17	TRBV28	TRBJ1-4	CASRPAGHSPQNEKLFF
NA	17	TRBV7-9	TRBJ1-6	CASSLASGLNRRSPLHF
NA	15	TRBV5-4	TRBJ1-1	CASSETPGTNTEAFF
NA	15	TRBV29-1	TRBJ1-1	CSATEWGAANTEAFF
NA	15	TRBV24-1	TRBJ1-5	CATSDPGRVGQPQHF
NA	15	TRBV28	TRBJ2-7	CASSLPGAGSYEQYF
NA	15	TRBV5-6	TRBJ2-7	CASSYRFSSSYEQYF
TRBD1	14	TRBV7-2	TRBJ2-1	CASSRDRVYNEQFF
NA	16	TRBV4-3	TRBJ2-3	CASSQDYRASPDTQYF
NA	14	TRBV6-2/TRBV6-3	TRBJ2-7	CASSYQRQTYEQYF
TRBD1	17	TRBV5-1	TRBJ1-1	CASSRTPLQGSNTEAFF
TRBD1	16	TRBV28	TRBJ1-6	CASSTPGQGNNSPLHF
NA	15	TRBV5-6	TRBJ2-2	CASSFGQLNTGELFF
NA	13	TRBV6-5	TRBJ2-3	CASSYPSSKAQYF
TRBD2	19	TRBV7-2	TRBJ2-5	CASSLRWGTSGGSQETQYF
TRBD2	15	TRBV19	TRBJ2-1	CASSISLAAYNEQFF
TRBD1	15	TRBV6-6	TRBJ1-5	CASSTTGGAGQPQHF
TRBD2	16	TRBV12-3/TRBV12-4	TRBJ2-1	CASSRGSGSVYGEQFF
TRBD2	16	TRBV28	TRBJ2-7	CASSFQREERSYEQYF
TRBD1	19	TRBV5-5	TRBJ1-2	CASSSAFGQGRPSNYGYTF